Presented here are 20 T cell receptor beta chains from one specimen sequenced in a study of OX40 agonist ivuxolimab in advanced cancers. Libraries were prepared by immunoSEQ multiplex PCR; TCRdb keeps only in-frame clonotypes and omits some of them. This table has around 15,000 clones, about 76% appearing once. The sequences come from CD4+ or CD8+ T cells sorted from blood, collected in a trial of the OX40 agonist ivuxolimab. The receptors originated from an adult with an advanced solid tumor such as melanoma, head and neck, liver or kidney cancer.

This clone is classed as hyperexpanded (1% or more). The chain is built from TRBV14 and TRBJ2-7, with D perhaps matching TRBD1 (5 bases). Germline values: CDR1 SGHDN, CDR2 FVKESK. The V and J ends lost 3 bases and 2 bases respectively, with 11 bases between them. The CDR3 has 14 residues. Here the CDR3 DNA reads TGTGCCAGCAGCCAGGTGGCAGGGCCCTACGAGCAGTACTTC. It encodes CASSQVAGPYEQYF.

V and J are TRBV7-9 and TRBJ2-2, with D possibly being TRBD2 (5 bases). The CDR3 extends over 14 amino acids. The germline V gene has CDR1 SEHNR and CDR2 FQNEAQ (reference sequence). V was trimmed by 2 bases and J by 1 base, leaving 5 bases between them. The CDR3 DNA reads TGTGCCAGCAGCTTACGGGGGAACACCGGGGAGCTGTTTTTT. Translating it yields CASSLRGNTGELFF.

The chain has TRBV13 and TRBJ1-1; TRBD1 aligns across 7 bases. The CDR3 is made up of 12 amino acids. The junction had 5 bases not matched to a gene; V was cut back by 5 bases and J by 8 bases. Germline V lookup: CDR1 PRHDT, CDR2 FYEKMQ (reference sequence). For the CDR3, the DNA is TGTGCCAGCAGCAAAGCGGACAGGGAAGCTTTCTTT. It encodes CASSKADREAFF.

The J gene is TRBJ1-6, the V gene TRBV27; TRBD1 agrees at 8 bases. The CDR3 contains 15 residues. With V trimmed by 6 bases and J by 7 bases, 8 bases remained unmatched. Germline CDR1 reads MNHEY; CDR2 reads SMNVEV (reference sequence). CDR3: CASSSGQGGNSPLHF. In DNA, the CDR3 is TGTGCCAGCAGCTCTGGACAGGGAGGAAATTCACCCCTCCACTTT.

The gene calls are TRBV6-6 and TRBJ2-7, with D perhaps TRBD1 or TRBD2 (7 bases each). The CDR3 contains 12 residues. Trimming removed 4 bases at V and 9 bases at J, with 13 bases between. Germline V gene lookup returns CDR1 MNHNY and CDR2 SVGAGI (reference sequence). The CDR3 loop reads CASSLTGEGQYF. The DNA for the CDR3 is TGTGCCAGCAGTTTAACAGGGGAGGGGCAGTACTTC.

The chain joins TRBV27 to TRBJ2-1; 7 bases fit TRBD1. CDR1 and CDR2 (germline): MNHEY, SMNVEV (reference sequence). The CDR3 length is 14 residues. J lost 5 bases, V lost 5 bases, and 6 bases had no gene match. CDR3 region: CASSRGPVDNEQFF. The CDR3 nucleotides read TGTGCCAGCAGTAGGGGGCCGGTTGACAATGAGCAGTTCTTC.

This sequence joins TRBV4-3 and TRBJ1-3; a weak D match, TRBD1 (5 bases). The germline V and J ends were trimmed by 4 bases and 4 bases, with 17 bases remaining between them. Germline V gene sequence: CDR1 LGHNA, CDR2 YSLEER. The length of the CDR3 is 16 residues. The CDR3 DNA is TGCGCCAGCAGCCCAAAATGGCAGGGCTTAGGAAACACCATATATTTT. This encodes CASSPKWQGLGNTIYF.

The CDR3 nucleotides read TGTGCCAGCAGTGAAACAGGGGCGGCAGATACGCAGTATTTT. The encoded protein is CASSETGAADTQYF. J is TRBJ2-3 and V is TRBV2, with 7 bases matching TRBD1. The CDR3 sequence is 14 residues long. CDR1 SNHLY and CDR2 FYNNEI come from the germline V gene. Germline trimming cut 2 bases from V and 4 bases from J; bases unmatched to any gene: 3.

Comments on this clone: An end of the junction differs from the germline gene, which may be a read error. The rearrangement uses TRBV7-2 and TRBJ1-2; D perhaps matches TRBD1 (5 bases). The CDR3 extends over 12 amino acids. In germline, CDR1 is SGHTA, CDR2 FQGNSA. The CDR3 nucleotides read TGTGCCAGCAGCCCACGGGACTACGGCTACACCTTC. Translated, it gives CASSPRDYGYTF.

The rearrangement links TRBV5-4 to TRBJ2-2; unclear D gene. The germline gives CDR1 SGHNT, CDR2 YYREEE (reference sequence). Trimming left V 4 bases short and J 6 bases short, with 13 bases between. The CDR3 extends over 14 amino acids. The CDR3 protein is CASSPKKAAGELFF. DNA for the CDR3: TGTGCCAGCAGCCCAAAAAAAGCAGCCGGGGAGCTGTTTTTT.

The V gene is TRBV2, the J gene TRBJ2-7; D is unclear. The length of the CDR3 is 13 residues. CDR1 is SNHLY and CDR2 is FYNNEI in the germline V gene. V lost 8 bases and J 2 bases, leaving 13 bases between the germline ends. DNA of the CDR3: TGTGCCAGCCTCGGAATACCCACCTACGAGCAGTACTTC. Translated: CASLGIPTYEQYF.

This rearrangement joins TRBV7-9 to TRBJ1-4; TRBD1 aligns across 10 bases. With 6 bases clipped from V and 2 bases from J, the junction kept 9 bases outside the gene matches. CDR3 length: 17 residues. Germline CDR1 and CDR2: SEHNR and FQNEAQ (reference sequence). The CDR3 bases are TGTGCCAGCAGTTCGGGACAGGGGATTGGTACTAATGAAAAACTGTTTTTT. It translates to CASSSGQGIGTNEKLFF.

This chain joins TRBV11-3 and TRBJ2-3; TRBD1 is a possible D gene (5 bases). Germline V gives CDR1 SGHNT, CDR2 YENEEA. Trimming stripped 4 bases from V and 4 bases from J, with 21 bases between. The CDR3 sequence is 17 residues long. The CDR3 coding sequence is TGTGCCAGCAGCTCCGGCGTCAGGGAAGGTGTCGCAGATACGCAGTATTTT. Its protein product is CASSSGVREGVADTQYF.

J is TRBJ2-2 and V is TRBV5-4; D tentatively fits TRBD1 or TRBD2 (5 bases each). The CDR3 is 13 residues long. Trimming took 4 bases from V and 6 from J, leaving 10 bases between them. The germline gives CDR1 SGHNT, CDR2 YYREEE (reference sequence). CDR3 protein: CASSLRGSGELFF. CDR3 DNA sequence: TGTGCCAGCAGCCTGAGGGGTTCCGGGGAGCTGTTTTTT.

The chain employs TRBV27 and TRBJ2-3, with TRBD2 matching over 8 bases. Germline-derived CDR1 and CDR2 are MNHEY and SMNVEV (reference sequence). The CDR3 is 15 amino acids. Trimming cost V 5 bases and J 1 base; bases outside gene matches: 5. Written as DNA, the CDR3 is TGTGCCAGCAGTCCTACGGGGGGGGGCACAGATACGCAGTATTTT. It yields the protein CASSPTGGGTDTQYF.

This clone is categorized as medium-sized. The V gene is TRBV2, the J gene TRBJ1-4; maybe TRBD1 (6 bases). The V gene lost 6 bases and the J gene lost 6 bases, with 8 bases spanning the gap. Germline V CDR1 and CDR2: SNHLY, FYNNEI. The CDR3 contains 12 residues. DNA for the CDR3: TGTGCCAGCAGGGGGGCGGATGAAAAACTGTTTTTT. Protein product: CASRGADEKLFF.

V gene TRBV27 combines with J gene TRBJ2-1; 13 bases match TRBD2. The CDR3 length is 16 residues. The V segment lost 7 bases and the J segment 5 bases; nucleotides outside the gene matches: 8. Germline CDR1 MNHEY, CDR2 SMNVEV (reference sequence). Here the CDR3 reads CASTLLAGGLNNEQFF. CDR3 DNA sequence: TGTGCCAGCACCCTACTAGCGGGGGGGCTCAACAATGAGCAGTTCTTC.

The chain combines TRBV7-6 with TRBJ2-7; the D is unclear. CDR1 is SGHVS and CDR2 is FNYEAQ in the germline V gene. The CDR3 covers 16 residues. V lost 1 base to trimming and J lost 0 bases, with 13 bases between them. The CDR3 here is CASSLVQPPSSYEQYF. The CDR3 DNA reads TGTGCCAGCAGCTTAGTTCAACCTCCGAGCTCCTACGAGCAGTACTTC. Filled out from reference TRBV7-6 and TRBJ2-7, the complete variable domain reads GAGVSQSPRYKVTKRGQDVALRCDPISGHVSLYWYRQALGQGPEFLTYFNYEAQQDKSGLPNDRFSAERPEGSISTLTIQRTEQRDSAMYRCASSLVQPPSSYEQYFGPGTRLTVT.

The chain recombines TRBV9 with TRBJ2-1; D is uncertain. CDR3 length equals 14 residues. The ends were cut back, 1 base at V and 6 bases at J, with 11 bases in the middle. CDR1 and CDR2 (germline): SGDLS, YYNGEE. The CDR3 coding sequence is TGTGCCAGCAGCGTATTGGCCTCGGGCAATGAGCAGTTCTTC. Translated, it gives CASSVLASGNEQFF.

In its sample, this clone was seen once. CDR3 sequence reads: CASSWDRRYEQYF. The CDR3 bases are TGCGCCAGCAGCTGGGACAGGAGATACGAGCAGTACTTC. This sequence joins TRBV5-1 and TRBJ2-7; 8 bases align to TRBD1. Losses at the gene ends were 3 bases for V and 4 bases for J; bases not matched to a gene: 3. Germline assignment: CDR1 SGHRS and CDR2 YFSETQ. The CDR3 sequence is 13 residues long.